Listed below are T cell receptor beta chains from one sample, sequenced in a study of graft-versus-host responses after intestinal transplantation. Generated by immunoSEQ multiplex PCR, the TCRdb table keeps only in-frame clones and is missing some. The sample shows about 120,000 clones, about 92% of them seen only once. Antigens for these TCRs are unknown. The sequencing used unstimulated CD8+ T cells sorted from spleen or lymph node cells, collected before transplant. Receptor source: a human donor who was the organ donor for an intestinal transplant. CDR3s include the opening cysteine and the closing phenylalanine or tryptophan. D genes are given only for firm matches. Rows give clone size only sometimes, using once, few, many, or a class for an expanded clone.

>TRBV29-1|NA|NA|TRBJ1-1
CSVVLPGDMNTEAFF
TGCAGCGTTGTTCTGCCGGGGGACATGAACACTGAAGCTTTCTTT
>TRBV19|NA|NA|TRBJ2-1
CASSIDLGRGNEQFF
TGTGCCAGTAGTATAGATTTGGGAAGGGGCAATGAGCAGTTCTTC
>TRBV4-1|NA|NA|TRBJ2-3
CASSQAGRTDTQYF
TGCGCCAGCAGCCAAGCGGGAAGGACAGATACGCAGTATTTT
>TRBV21-1|NA|NA|TRBJ1-5
CASSLPGSINQPQHF
TGTGCCAGCAGCCTCCCCGGGTCCATCAATCAGCCCCAGCATTTT
>TRBV30|NA|few|TRBJ2-2
CAWKYGGELFF
TGTGCCTGGAAGTACGGGGGGGAGCTGTTTTTT
>TRBV10-3|NA|NA|TRBJ2-1
CAISPRLRGHNEQFF
TGTGCCATCAGTCCAAGACTCCGGGGGCACAATGAGCAGTTCTTC
>TRBV4-1|NA|NA|TRBJ1-1
CASSQLNLAAINTEAFF
TGCGCCAGCAGCCAATTGAATTTGGCAGCAATAAACACTGAAGCTTTCTTT
>TRBV29-1|NA|NA|TRBJ1-2
CSARTPTYGYTF
TGCAGCGCCCGAACCCCGACCTATGGCTACACCTTC
>TRBV4-3|TRBD2|NA|TRBJ2-7
CASSRGLAAYEQYF
TGCGCCAGCAGCCGCGGACTAGCGGCCTACGAGCAGTACTTC
>TRBV7-2|NA|NA|TRBJ2-7
CASSLEGRYEQYF
TGTGCCAGCAGCTTAGAGGGGAGGTACGAGCAGTACTTC
>TRBV5-1|NA|once|TRBJ2-7
CATSPLGWEYEQYF
TGCGCCACCTCCCCCTTGGGTTGGGAGTACGAGCAGTACTTC
>TRBV6-1|NA|NA|TRBJ2-3
CASSRGGTDTQYF
TGTGCCAGCAGTAGGGGAGGCACAGATACGCAGTATTTT
>TRBV4-2|NA|NA|TRBJ2-5
CASSLNVASGETQYF
TGTGCCAGCAGCCTAAATGTGGCTAGTGGGGAGACCCAGTACTTC
>TRBV5-6|TRBD1|NA|TRBJ1-1
CASSFGTVNTEAFF
TGTGCCAGCAGCTTCGGGACAGTGAACACTGAAGCTTTCTTT
>TRBV9|TRBD2|NA|TRBJ2-2
CASSVGLAGESGELFF
TGTGCCAGCAGCGTAGGGCTAGCGGGAGAGAGCGGGGAGCTGTTTTTT
>TRBV4-1|NA|NA|TRBJ1-5
CASSQDGSSSQPQHF
TGCGCCAGCAGCCAAGACGGTAGCTCTTCTCAGCCCCAGCATTTT
>TRBV29-1|NA|NA|TRBJ1-1
CSVEDPDVGNTEAFF
TGCAGCGTTGAAGATCCCGACGTAGGGAACACTGAAGCTTTCTTT
>TRBV28|NA|once|TRBJ2-3
CASTPAWGQGTDTQYF
TGTGCCAGCACCCCAGCCTGGGGACAAGGCACAGATACGCAGTATTTT
>TRBV11-3|NA|NA|TRBJ1-5
CASTLPGRLNNQPQHF
TGTGCCAGCACGCTACCGGGCCGATTAAATAATCAGCCCCAGCATTTT
>TRBV6-6|NA|NA|TRBJ2-7
CASSDSYEQYF
TGTGCCAGCAGTGACTCCTACGAGCAGTACTTC
>TRBV29-1|NA|NA|TRBJ2-2
CSVEGTYTGELFF
TGCAGCGTCGAAGGGACCTACACCGGGGAGCTGTTTTTT
>TRBV7-6|NA|NA|TRBJ2-7
CASSLGFLQGVYYEQYF
TGTGCCAGCAGCTTAGGATTCCTACAGGGTGTGTACTACGAGCAGTACTTC
>TRBV6-5|NA|NA|TRBJ2-6
CASLGGITGLGVLTF
TGTGCCAGCCTAGGGGGAATAACAGGGTTGGGCGTCCTGACTTTC
>TRBV2|NA|NA|TRBJ2-7
CASSASYEQYF
TGTGCCAGCAGTGCGTCCTACGAGCAGTACTTC
>TRBV29-1|TRBD1|NA|TRBJ2-6
CSALDRGESGANVLTF
TGCAGCGCCTTAGACAGGGGGGAATCTGGGGCCAACGTCCTGACTTTC
>TRBV30|NA|NA|TRBJ2-7
CAWSISATYEQYF
TGTGCCTGGAGTATCTCGGCCACCTACGAGCAGTACTTC
>TRBV6-4|TRBD2|NA|TRBJ2-1
CASSDSLSGSSHNEQFF
TGTGCCAGCAGTGACTCCCTAAGCGGGAGCTCACACAATGAGCAGTTCTTC
>TRBV19|NA|NA|TRBJ2-2
CASSIQGTGELFF
TGTGCCAGTAGTATCCAGGGTACCGGGGAGCTGTTTTTT
>TRBV9|NA|NA|TRBJ2-3
CASSVDLDTQYF
TGTGCCAGCAGCGTAGACCTGGATACGCAGTATTTT
>TRBV28|NA|NA|TRBJ2-5
CASSLWGGTEETQYF
TGTGCCAGCAGTTTATGGGGCGGGACCGAAGAGACCCAGTACTTC
>TRBV19|NA|NA|TRBJ2-1
CASGRPDNEQFF
TGTGCCAGTGGACGACCGGACAATGAGCAGTTCTTC
>TRBV29-1|NA|NA|TRBJ2-1
CSVDTRAHNEQFF
TGCAGCGTTGATACTAGGGCCCATAATGAGCAGTTCTTC
>TRBV11-2|NA|NA|TRBJ1-1
CASRGEAHPAEAFF
TGTGCCAGCAGAGGGGAAGCACACCCAGCTGAAGCTTTCTTT
>TRBV28|NA|once|TRBJ1-5
CASSPQVRQPQHF
TGTGCCAGCAGCCCCCAGGTCCGTCAGCCCCAGCATTTT
>TRBV27|TRBD2|once|TRBJ2-5
CASRPYPAAGGETQYF
TGTGCCAGCAGACCTTACCCGGCCGCGGGAGGAGAGACCCAGTACTTC
>TRBV19|TRBD2|NA|TRBJ2-7
CASSPGSGGTYEQYF
TGTGCCAGTAGCCCAGGTAGCGGGGGGACCTACGAGCAGTACTTC
>TRBV9|TRBD1|NA|TRBJ2-7
CASSRGDRGSYEQYF
TGTGCCAGCAGCCGAGGGGACAGGGGGTCCTACGAGCAGTACTTC
>TRBV15|NA|NA|TRBJ1-3
CATSRTGLGNTIYF
TGTGCCACCAGCAGAACAGGGCTTGGAAACACCATATATTTT
>TRBV4-1|NA|NA|TRBJ2-1
CASSQDRETVNGDEQFF
TGCGCCAGCAGCCAAGATCGGGAGACTGTAAATGGGGATGAGCAGTTCTTC
>TRBV10-3|NA|NA|TRBJ1-3
CAISVSGGSGNTIYF
TGTGCCATCAGTGTATCGGGTGGCTCTGGAAACACCATATATTTT
>TRBV7-9|TRBD1|NA|TRBJ2-7
CASSLAQGANYEQYF
TGTGCCAGCAGCTTAGCCCAGGGGGCAAATTACGAGCAGTACTTC
>TRBV27|NA|once|TRBJ2-1
CASSSSNEQFF
TGTGCCAGCAGTTCATCCAATGAGCAGTTCTTC
>TRBV2|NA|NA|TRBJ2-4
CATFEKNIQYF
TGTGCCACCTTCGAGAAAAACATTCAGTACTTC
>TRBV5-1|NA|NA|TRBJ1-1
CASSLESQGTEAFF
TGCGCCAGCAGCTTGGAGTCCCAGGGCACTGAAGCTTTCTTT
>TRBV29-1|NA|NA|TRBJ2-7
CSVEATEGEQYF
TGCAGCGTTGAAGCTACCGAGGGGGAACAGTACTTC
>TRBV28|NA|NA|TRBJ2-5
CASSLWRGGETQYF
TGTGCCAGCAGTTTATGGCGGGGCGGAGAGACCCAGTACTTC
>TRBV27|TRBD1|NA|TRBJ2-3
CASRSDRDRVTDTQYF
TGTGCCAGCCGAAGCGACCGGGACAGGGTTACAGATACGCAGTATTTT
>TRBV27|TRBD2|NA|TRBJ2-3
CASSPPPAGGTDTQYF
TGTGCCAGCAGCCCCCCCCCAGCGGGAGGCACAGATACGCAGTATTTT
>TRBV10-3|TRBD2|few|TRBJ2-7
CAIRATSGTQEQYF
TGTGCCATCAGGGCGACTAGCGGGACTCAGGAGCAGTACTTC
>TRBV6-6|NA|NA|TRBJ1-5
CASRGKGVLGNQPQHF
TGTGCCAGCAGGGGTAAGGGGGTTTTGGGCAATCAGCCCCAGCATTTT
>TRBV28|TRBD2|NA|TRBJ2-5
CASSLLAGVGETQYF
TGTGCCAGCAGTTTACTAGCGGGAGTAGGAGAGACCCAGTACTTC
>TRBV9|NA|NA|TRBJ2-3
CASSVNGGTDTQYF
TGTGCCAGCAGCGTAAACGGGGGCACAGATACGCAGTATTTT
>TRBV4-3|TRBD2|NA|TRBJ2-7
CASSQSPGLAGVEQYF
TGCGCCAGCAGCCAAAGTCCGGGACTAGCGGGAGTCGAGCAGTACTTC
>TRBV27|NA|NA|TRBJ2-7
CASSSYEQYF
TGTGCCAGCAGCTCCTACGAGCAGTACTTC
>TRBV6-5|NA|NA|TRBJ1-2
CASRSRGVLDYGYTF
TGTGCCAGCAGGTCACGGGGGGTTTTAGACTATGGCTACACCTTC
>TRBV28|NA|NA|TRBJ2-7
CASTPDIGFKNEQYF
TGTGCCAGCACCCCCGATATAGGGTTCAAGAACGAGCAGTACTTC
>TRBV6-5|NA|NA|TRBJ1-2
CASSYSGYYGYTF
TGTGCCAGCAGTTATTCAGGTTATTATGGCTACACCTTC
>TRBV11-2|NA|once|TRBJ2-3
CASSLLGGAPDTQYF
TGTGCCAGCAGCTTGCTGGGGGGGGCCCCAGATACGCAGTATTTT
>TRBV7-6|TRBD1|NA|TRBJ2-7
CASSSWDSSPAPYEQYF
TGTGCCAGCAGCTCTTGGGACAGCTCCCCCGCCCCCTACGAGCAGTACTTC
>TRBV5-4|NA|NA|TRBJ1-1
CASSLKQVVNTEAFF
TGTGCCAGCAGCTTGAAACAGGTGGTAAACACTGAAGCTTTCTTT